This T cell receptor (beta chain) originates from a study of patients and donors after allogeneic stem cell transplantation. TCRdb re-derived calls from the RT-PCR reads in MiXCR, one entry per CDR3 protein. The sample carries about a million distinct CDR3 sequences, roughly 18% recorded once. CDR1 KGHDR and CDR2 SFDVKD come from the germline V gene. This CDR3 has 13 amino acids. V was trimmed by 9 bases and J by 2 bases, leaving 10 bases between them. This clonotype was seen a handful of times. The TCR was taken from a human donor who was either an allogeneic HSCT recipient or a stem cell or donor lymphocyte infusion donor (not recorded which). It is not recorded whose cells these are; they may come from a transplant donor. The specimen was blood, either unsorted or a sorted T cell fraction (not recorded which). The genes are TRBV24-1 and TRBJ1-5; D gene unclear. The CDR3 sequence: CATSPRGNQPQHF. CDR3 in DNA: TGTGCCACCTCCCCGAGAGGCAATCAGCCCCAGCATTTT.